This TCR beta chain was recorded in a study of T cell clonality in common variable immunodeficiency (dated by TCRdb to the mid-2010s). The research as a whole found: CVID subjects shared fewer TCRbeta clones with each other than healthy controls did (p < 0.0001). Differences among patients in the CVID cohort limited the correlations between repertoire features and clinical complications. According to the authors, figuring out what caused the increased clonality in CVID would require sequencing the repertoires of T cell subpopulations. CVID TCRbeta sequences were reported to have fewer deletions and N-nucleotide insertions and to lack highly modified clones with 13 or more V deletions. Increased TCRbeta clonality was found in CVID subjects compared with healthy controls (t-test p = 0.018), with the increase being most characteristic of about a third of subjects. Despite equal DNA input, controls averaged approximately 82,000 unique sequences per sample versus about 31,547 in CVID samples.

Equivalent amounts of genomic DNA from CVID and control samples were used as sequencing input. For every sample, a 60 bp segment covering the rearranged TCRbeta CDR3 region was amplified and then sequenced. The immunoSEQ assay, a bias-corrected multiplex PCR combined with high-throughput sequencing, was used to amplify TCRbeta. The published analysis was carried out like this. Every unique nucleotide sequence counted as a clone and was annotated with V, D and J genes, copy number and frequency. Sequences were labeled productive if in frame, and non-productive if out of frame or containing stop codons. As previously described, clonality was calculated on the basis of Shannon's entropy. The predicted amino acid sequences of productive clones were used to derive the mean CDR3 Kyte-Doolittle hydropathy. The R hclust function was used to hierarchically cluster scaled V gene usage with Manhattan distance and complete linkage. Sharing of clones by CDR3 amino acid sequence was evaluated by resampling 12 repertoires per group over 100 rounds. The repertoires were searched for 70 published EBV-specific and a few hundred published CMV-specific TCRbeta sequences. Analysis left out two CVID samples that produced under 10,000 sequences, so 42 CVID repertoires remained. In its TCRdb copy, this immuneACCESS table keeps in-frame sequences only and misses some clones. Where compared with another copy, unresolved V genes explain less than half of these, and the others have no known cause. V and J calls and clone size are as listed in that table; D and trimming were resolved from the DNA. There are about 34,000 clones in this sample, and none of them is a singleton. Of the sample, approximately 1% is held by the ten largest clones.

Both CVID patients and healthy controls were predominantly of Caucasian heritage. From each donor, 5 to 8 ml of heparinized peripheral whole blood was collected. TCRbeta CDR3 repertoires were sequenced from genomic DNA of adults with common variable immune deficiency (CVID) and healthy adult controls. There were 22 healthy adult volunteers in the control group (around twelve female and 10 or so male), ranging in age from roughly 20 to 66 years, with a mean age of approximately 34. Diluted blood was density-centrifuged over Hypaque 1077 or Ficoll-Paque to isolate peripheral blood mononuclear cells. Genomic DNA was obtained from unsorted mononuclear cells through either Qiagen column purification or a centrifugation-based method. The junction shows trimming of 5 bases on V and 0 bases on J, plus 14 bases between the germline ends. In the germline V gene, CDR1 corresponds to SGHTA and CDR2 to FQGTGA. Spanning cysteine to phenylalanine, the CDR3 consists of 16 amino acids. Part of the CDR3 DNA is given, 39 bases translated from base 1.

This clone showed up many times. It has no known antigen specificity. Read coverage stops 3 residues before the CDR3 terminus; the germline J gene supplies the remainder. Source material: peripheral blood mononuclear cells. This TCR came from a person aged 18-70 years in good health. The sequence links TRBV7-3 to TRBJ2-1, and the D gene may be TRBD2, 5 bases matching. CDR3 bases read: TGTGCCAGCAGCCTGAGTGCGGGTAGCTCCTACAATGAG. This gives the protein CASSLSAGSSYNE. The complete CDR3 sequence is CASSLSAGSSYNEQFF.